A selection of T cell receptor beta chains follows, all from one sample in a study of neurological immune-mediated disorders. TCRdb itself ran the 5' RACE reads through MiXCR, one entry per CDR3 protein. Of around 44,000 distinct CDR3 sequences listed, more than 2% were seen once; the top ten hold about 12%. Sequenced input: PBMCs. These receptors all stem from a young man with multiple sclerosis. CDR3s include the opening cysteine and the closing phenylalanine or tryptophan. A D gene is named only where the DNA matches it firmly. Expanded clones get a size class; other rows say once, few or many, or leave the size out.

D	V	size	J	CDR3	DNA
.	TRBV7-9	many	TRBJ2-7	CASSTFTQSNYEQYF	TGTGCCAGCAGCACCTTCACTCAGAGTAACTACGAGCAGTACTTC
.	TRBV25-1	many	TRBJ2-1	CASSDVRTGVDEQFF	TGTGCCAGCAGTGACGTCCGGACGGGTGTGGATGAGCAGTTCTTC
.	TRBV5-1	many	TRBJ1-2	CASSLSSAHGYTF	TGCGCCAGCAGCTTGTCGAGCGCTCATGGCTACACCTTC
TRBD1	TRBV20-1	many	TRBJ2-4	CSALNRGEAKNIQYF	TGCAGTGCTTTGAACAGGGGAGAGGCCAAAAACATTCAGTACTTC
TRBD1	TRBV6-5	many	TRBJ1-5	CASSSTGVSTQPQHF	TGTGCCAGCAGTTCTACAGGGGTTTCAACTCAGCCCCAGCATTTT
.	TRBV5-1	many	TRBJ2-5	CASKVGTETQYF	TGCGCCAGCAAAGTCGGGACGGAGACCCAGTACTTC
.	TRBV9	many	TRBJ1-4	CASSEGGGVNEKLFF	TGTGCCAGCAGCGAGGGAGGGGGAGTCAATGAAAAACTGTTTTTT
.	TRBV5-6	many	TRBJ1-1	CASSSPALEAFF	TGTGCCAGCAGCTCACCGGCACTCGAAGCTTTCTTT
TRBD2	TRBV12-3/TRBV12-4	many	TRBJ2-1	CASSFLEGGSYEQFF	TGTGCCAGCAGTTTCCTCGAGGGAGGGTCCTATGAGCAGTTCTTC
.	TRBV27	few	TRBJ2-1	CASSLDAPFDGSSYNEQFF	TGTGCCAGCAGTTTAGATGCCCCGTTCGACGGAAGCTCCTACAATGAGCAGTTCTTC
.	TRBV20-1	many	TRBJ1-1	CSAPDGGRMNTEAFF	TGCAGTGCTCCCGACGGAGGGAGAATGAACACTGAAGCTTTCTTT
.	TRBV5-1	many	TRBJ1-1	CASSLGQMNTEAFF	TGCGCCAGCAGCTTGGGACAGATGAACACTGAAGCTTTCTTT
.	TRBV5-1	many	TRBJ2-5	CASSLEVFETQYF	TGCGCCAGCAGCTTGGAGGTTTTCGAGACCCAGTACTTC
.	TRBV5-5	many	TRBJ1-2	CASSRLGTNYGYTF	TGTGCCAGCAGCCGACTAGGGACTAACTATGGCTACACCTTC
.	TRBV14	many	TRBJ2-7	CASSQDPTWVGPYEQYF	TGTGCCAGCAGCCAAGACCCGACCTGGGTAGGGCCCTACGAGCAGTACTTC
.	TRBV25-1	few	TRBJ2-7	CASSFTYEQYF	TGTGCCAGCAGTTTTACATACGAGCAGTACTTC
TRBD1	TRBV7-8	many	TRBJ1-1	CASSSQGADWNTEAFF	TGTGCCAGCAGCTCACAGGGGGCTGATTGGAACACTGAAGCTTTCTTT
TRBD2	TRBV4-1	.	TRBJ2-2	CASSGRAGDTGELFF	TGCGCCAGCAGTGGGAGGGCCGGGGACACCGGGGAGCTGTTTTTT
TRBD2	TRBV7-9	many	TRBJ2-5	CASSLGTSGNQETQYF	TGTGCCAGCAGCTTAGGAACTAGCGGGAACCAAGAGACCCAGTACTTC